Described below is a single T cell receptor beta chain sequence and its context. This record comes from a study of blood T cell repertoires in COVID-19. Using immunoSEQ multiplex PCR, the repertoire was profiled, and TCRdb retains in-frame clones only, with some absent. The top ten clones hold around 3.5% of a sample with about 190,000 clones, approximately 88% of them seen once. V was pared by 4 bases and J by 0 bases, with 10 bases of the junction left unmatched. The CDR3 loop spans 17 amino acids. The germline CDR1 and CDR2 sequences are SGHAT and FQNNGV. This chain joins TRBV11-2 and TRBJ2-3; 7 bases fit TRBD2. Input material: PBMCs or T cells enriched from blood (not recorded which). The sequence came from a woman younger than 45 who had recovered from COVID-19. CDR3 in amino acids: CASSSKVAGSSTDTQYF. The CDR3 nucleotides read TGTGCCAGCAGCTCAAAGGTAGCGGGTAGTAGCACAGATACGCAGTATTTT.